The next 21 T cell receptor beta chains were all read from a single sample in a study of cytomegalovirus exposure and HLA in healthy donors. Libraries were prepared by immunoSEQ multiplex PCR; TCRdb keeps only in-frame clonotypes and omits some of them. This table has some 290,000 clones, approximately 85% appearing once. What was sequenced was PBMCs. These TCRs come from a man younger than 40 in good health and CMV-seronegative.

As to this clone: Additional DNA sequences in this sample encode the identical CDR3. The rearrangement joins TRBV29-1 to TRBJ1-1; D is ambiguous. The germline gives CDR1 SQVTM, CDR2 ANQGSEA. The CDR3 extends over 9 amino acids. Trimming took off 7 bases at V and 5 bases at J, with 5 bases between the two ends. CDR3 in DNA: TGCAGCGCAGGTACTGAAGCTTTCTTT. Its protein is CSAGTEAFF.

This clone was observed many times. This chain joins TRBV7-9 and TRBJ1-6; the D gene is possibly TRBD1 (5 bases). V was trimmed by 1 base and J by 5 bases, leaving 12 bases between them. CDR1 and CDR2 (germline): SEHNR, FQNEAQ (reference sequence). The CDR3 covers 16 residues. CDR3 coding DNA: TGTGCCAGCAGCTTAGAAGGGGTGATGCATAATTCACCCCTCCACTTT. Translation: CASSLEGVMHNSPLHF.

This chain uses TRBV19 with TRBJ2-7; TRBD2 matches 7 bases. V lost 5 bases to trimming and J lost 0 bases; unmatched junction nucleotides: 4. Looked up from germline, CDR1 is LNHDA and CDR2 is SQIVND (reference sequence). This CDR3 is 14 amino acids long. CDR3 protein: CASSVGGSSYEQYF. CDR3 sequence (DNA): TGTGCCAGTAGTGTCGGGGGGAGCTCCTACGAGCAGTACTTC.

The V and J genes are TRBV15 and TRBJ2-1; 10 nucleotides match TRBD2. The CDR3 is made up of 14 amino acids. Trimming removed 1 base from V and 9 bases from J; junction bases left unmatched: 3. Germline V lookup: CDR1 LNHNV, CDR2 YYDKDF (reference sequence). The chain's CDR3 is CATSRGTSGSEQFF. CDR3 bases: TGTGCCACCAGCAGAGGGACTAGCGGCAGTGAGCAGTTCTTC.

The rearrangement uses TRBV19 and TRBJ2-5, with D possibly matching TRBD2 (6 bases). Germline V gene data show CDR1 as LNHDA and CDR2 as SQIVND (reference sequence). The CDR3 has 14 residues. Trimming pared 2 bases from V and 5 bases from J, leaving 12 bases between. CDR3 DNA: TGTGCCAGTAGTATATCGCCTGGAGGGGAGACCCAGTACTTC. Its translation: CASSISPGGETQYF.

The chain employs TRBV4-1 and TRBJ1-3; tentatively, D is TRBD1 (6 bases). Trimming stripped 0 bases from V and 3 bases from J, with 9 bases between. The CDR3 length is 15 residues. Germline V gene lookup returns CDR1 MGHRA and CDR2 YSYEKL. In DNA, the CDR3 is TGCGCCAGCAGCCAAGATGCAGGGGTTGGAAACACCATATATTTT. Translation gives CASSQDAGVGNTIYF.

The V gene is TRBV6-1, the J gene TRBJ1-5; unclear D gene. CDR3 length equals 15 residues. Trimming took 3 bases from V and 1 from J, leaving 10 bases between them. CDR1 is MNHNS and CDR2 is SASEGT in the germline V gene. DNA of the CDR3: TGTGCCAGCAGTGATCGGGGTGCGAGCAATCAGCCCCAGCATTTT. It codes for CASSDRGASNQPQHF.

This clone was detected only a few times. V and J are TRBV7-6 and TRBJ1-2; D uncertain. From germline, CDR1 is SGHVS and CDR2 FNYEAQ. CDR3 size: 12 residues. The ends were cut back, 1 base at V and 7 bases at J, with 7 bases in the middle. DNA for the CDR3: TGTGCCAGCAGCTTAGGCGTTGGTGGCTACACCTTC. Translating gives CASSLGVGGYTF.

The V gene is TRBV30, the J gene TRBJ1-6; 9 bases are a match to TRBD1. Trimming took 2 bases from V and 7 from J; bases not matched to a gene: 3. CDR1 is GTSNPN and CDR2 is SVGIG in the germline V gene (reference sequence). The CDR3 length is 14 residues. CDR3 sequence reads: CAWSSQGANSPLHF. The CDR3 region has the DNA TGTGCCTGGAGTTCACAGGGGGCGAATTCACCCCTCCACTTT. The full variable domain, in which reference TRBV30 and TRBJ1-6 provide the parts outside the CDR3, is SQTIHQWPATLVQPVGSPLSLECTVEGTSNPNLYWYRQAAGRGLQLLFYSVGIGQISSEVPQNLSASRPQDRQFILSSKKLLLSDSGFYLCAWSSQGANSPLHFGNGTRLTVT.

The chain employs TRBV19 and TRBJ2-4; 7 nucleotides match TRBD2. Germline trimming cut 4 bases from V and 6 bases from J; bases unmatched to any gene: 0. The CDR3 sequence is 12 residues long. Germline V CDR1 and CDR2: LNHDA, SQIVND (reference sequence). In DNA form, the CDR3 reads TGTGCCAGTAGTAGCGGGGGAAACATTCAGTACTTC. Translated: CASSSGGNIQYF.

V is TRBV19 and J is TRBJ2-1; the match to TRBD2 covers 11 bases. The V and J ends lost 8 bases and 5 bases, in that order; junction bases with no gene match: 5. CDR3 size: 14 residues. Looked up from germline, CDR1 is LNHDA and CDR2 is SQIVND (reference sequence). CDR3 DNA: TGTGCCAGTCAGACTAGCGGGGCCCACAATGAGCAGTTCTTC. Its protein is CASQTSGAHNEQFF.

The rearrangement uses TRBV7-9 and TRBJ1-2; D perhaps matches TRBD1 (6 bases). The ends were cut back, 7 bases at V and 1 base at J, with 16 bases in the middle. Germline V lookup: CDR1 SEHNR, CDR2 FQNEAQ (reference sequence). This CDR3 contains 15 residues. CDR3 nucleotide sequence: TGTGCCAGCACTCCTGGACAGCGCTTTAACTATGGCTACACCTTC. This translates into CASTPGQRFNYGYTF.

CDR3 loop: CATTNGQGNTGELFF. The CDR3 DNA follows: TGTGCCACAACTAACGGACAGGGGAACACCGGGGAGCTGTTTTTT. The rearrangement uses TRBV19 and TRBJ2-2; 8 bases fit TRBD1. V was pared by 10 bases and J by 1 base, with 8 bases of the junction left unmatched. CDR1 and CDR2 (germline): LNHDA, SQIVND (reference sequence). There are 15 residues in the CDR3. Full variable domain (missing parts from reference TRBV19 and TRBJ2-2): DGGITQSPKYLFRKEGQNVTLSCEQNLNHDAMYWYRQDPGQGLRLIYYSQIVNDFQKGDIAEGYSVSREKKESFPLTVTSAQKNPTAFYLCATTNGQGNTGELFFGEGSRLTVL.

The chain employs TRBV7-9 and TRBJ2-3, with 9 bases that match TRBD2. Trimming removed 5 bases from V and 2 bases from J; junction bases left unmatched: 8. The CDR3 sequence is 16 residues long. Germline V lookup: CDR1 SEHNR, CDR2 FQNEAQ (reference sequence). The CDR3 protein is CASSPWSGGITDTQYF. The CDR3 DNA reads as TGTGCCAGCAGCCCCTGGAGCGGGGGGATCACAGATACGCAGTATTTT.

The V gene is TRBV21-1, the J gene TRBJ1-4; the D call TRBD1 from the table was never checked on the DNA. TRBV21-1 is marked as a pseudogene. The CDR3 is made up of 16 amino acids. In nucleotides, the CDR3 is TGTGCCAGCAGCTCAGACAGGGGGCCGACTAATGAAAAACTGTTTTTT. It specifies CASSSDRGPTNEKLFF.

The gene calls are TRBV5-4 and TRBJ2-1, with D possibly being TRBD2 (5 bases). The CDR3 spans 15 residues. CDR1 SGHNT and CDR2 YYREEE come from the germline V gene (reference sequence). Trimming took off 3 bases at V and 6 bases at J, with 16 bases between the two ends. CDR3 nucleotide sequence: TGTGCCAGCAGCTCTACTAGGAAGCCGTCCAATGAGCAGTTCTTC. It encodes CASSSTRKPSNEQFF.

The chain uses TRBV6-1 and TRBJ1-5, with TRBD1 matching over 9 bases. The CDR3 covers 17 residues. The germline CDR1 and CDR2 sequences are MNHNS and SASEGT. The junction had 7 bases not matched to a gene; V was cut back by 4 bases and J by 0 bases. The CDR3 here is CASSAGQGGDSNQPQHF. Written as DNA, the CDR3 is TGTGCCAGCAGTGCGGGACAGGGCGGGGATAGCAATCAGCCCCAGCATTTT.

This rearrangement joins TRBV7-9 to TRBJ2-3; 8 positions agree with TRBD2. The germline V gene has CDR1 SEHNR and CDR2 FQNEAQ (reference sequence). V shed 3 bases, J shed 5 bases, and the junction held 10 bases outside the gene matches. The CDR3 loop spans 16 amino acids. CDR3 protein: CASSFLAGPGEDTQYF. CDR3 bases: TGTGCCAGCAGCTTCCTAGCGGGTCCGGGTGAAGATACGCAGTATTTT.

V and J are TRBV7-2 and TRBJ1-1; 8 nucleotides agree with TRBD1. CDR1 and CDR2 (germline): SGHTA, FQGNSA. The trim removed 10 bases at V and 0 bases at J, leaving 4 bases unmatched. The CDR3 has 13 amino acids. The CDR3 region is CATKTGVNTEAFF. As DNA, the CDR3 is TGTGCCACTAAGACAGGGGTGAACACTGAAGCTTTCTTT.

Turning to this clone: The same CDR3 arises from other DNA sequences in this sample as well. The J gene is TRBJ1-6, the V gene TRBV5-1; 9 bases fit TRBD1. From germline, CDR1 is SGHRS and CDR2 YFSETQ. Losses at the gene ends were 4 bases for V and 7 bases for J; bases not matched to a gene: 3. This CDR3 has 14 amino acids. The CDR3 is CASSPGQGNSPLHF. In DNA form, the CDR3 reads TGCGCCAGCAGCCCAGGACAGGGGAATTCACCCCTCCACTTT.

The chain recombines TRBV18 with TRBJ2-1; D ambiguous. Germline CDR1 KGHSH, CDR2 LQKENI. V shed 5 bases and J shed 0 bases, with 5 bases lying between them. The CDR3 runs 13 residues. CDR3 DNA: TGTGCCAGCTCATTTAGCTCCTACAATGAGCAGTTCTTC. This translates into CASSFSSYNEQFF.